This T cell receptor beta chain was observed in a study of shared clonotypes between healthy human individuals. Only CD45RO-negative cells positively selected for CCR7 counted as naive CD8 cells, so terminally differentiated effector memory CD45RA+ cells were excluded. Data came from immunoSEQ multiplex PCR; TCRdb stores just in-frame clones and leaves some out. The table lists roughly 2,000,000 clones, approximately 94% of them singletons, with 1.2% in the top ten. This clonotype was sampled from a man between 18 and 29 years old in good health. Sequencing was carried out using naive CD8+ T cells sorted from blood.

The CDR3 coding sequence is TGTGCCAGCAGCTACAGGGAATTCGGGCCGCCCCAGCATTTT. It specifies CASSYREFGPPQHF. This rearrangement joins TRBV9 to TRBJ1-5; the D gene is possibly TRBD1 (6 bases). From germline, CDR1 is SGDLS and CDR2 YYNGEE. The CDR3 length is 14 residues. With 4 bases removed from V and 9 bases from J, the gap between germline ends came to 17 bases. The full variable domain, completed using reference TRBV9 and TRBJ1-5, is DSGVTQTPKHLITATGQRVTLRCSPRSGDLSVYWYQQSLDQGLQFLIQYYNGEERAKGNILERFSAQQFPDLHSELNLSSLELGDSALYFCASSYREFGPPQHFGDGTRLSIL.